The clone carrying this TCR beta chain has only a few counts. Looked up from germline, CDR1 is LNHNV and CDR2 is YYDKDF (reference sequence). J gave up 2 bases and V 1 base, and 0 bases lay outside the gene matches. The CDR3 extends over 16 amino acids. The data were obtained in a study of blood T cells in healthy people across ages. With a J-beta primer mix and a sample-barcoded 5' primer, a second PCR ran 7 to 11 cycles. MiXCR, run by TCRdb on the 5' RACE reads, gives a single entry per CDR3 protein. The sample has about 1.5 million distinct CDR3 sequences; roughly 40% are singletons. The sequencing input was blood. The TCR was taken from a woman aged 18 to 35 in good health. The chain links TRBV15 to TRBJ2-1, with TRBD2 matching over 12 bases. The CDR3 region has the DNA TGTGCCACCAGCAGAGGGACTAGCGGGACCTACAATGAGCAGTTCTTC. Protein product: CATSRGTSGTYNEQFF.